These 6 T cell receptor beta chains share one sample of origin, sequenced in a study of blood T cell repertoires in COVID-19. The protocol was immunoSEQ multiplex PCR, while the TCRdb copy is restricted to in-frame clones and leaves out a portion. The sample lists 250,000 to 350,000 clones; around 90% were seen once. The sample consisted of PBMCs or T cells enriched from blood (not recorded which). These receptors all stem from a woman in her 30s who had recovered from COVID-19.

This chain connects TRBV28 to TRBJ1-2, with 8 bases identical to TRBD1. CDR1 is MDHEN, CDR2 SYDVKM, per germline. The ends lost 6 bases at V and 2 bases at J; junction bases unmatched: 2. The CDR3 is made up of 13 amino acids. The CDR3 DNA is TGTGCCAGCAGGGGACAGGCGAACTATGGCTACACCTTC. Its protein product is CASRGQANYGYTF.

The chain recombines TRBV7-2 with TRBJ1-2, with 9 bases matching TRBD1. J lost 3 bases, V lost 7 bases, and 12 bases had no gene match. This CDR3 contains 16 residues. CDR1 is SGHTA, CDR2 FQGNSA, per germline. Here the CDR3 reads CASTSWDRVLDYGYTF. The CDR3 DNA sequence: TGTGCCAGCACCTCCTGGGACAGGGTACTTGACTATGGCTACACCTTC. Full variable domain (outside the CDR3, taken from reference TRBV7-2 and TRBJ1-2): GAGVSQSPSNKVTEKGKDVELRCDPISGHTALYWYRQSLGQGLEFLIYFQGNSAPDKSGLPSDRFSAERTGGSVSTLTIQRTQQEDSAVYLCASTSWDRVLDYGYTFGSGTRLTVV.

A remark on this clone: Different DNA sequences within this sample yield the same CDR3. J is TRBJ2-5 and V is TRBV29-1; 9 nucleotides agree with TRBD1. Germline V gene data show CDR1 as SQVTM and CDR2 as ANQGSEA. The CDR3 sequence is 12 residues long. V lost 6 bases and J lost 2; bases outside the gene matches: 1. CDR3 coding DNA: TGCAGCGTCGGACAGGGGCAAGAGACCCAGTACTTC. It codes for CSVGQGQETQYF. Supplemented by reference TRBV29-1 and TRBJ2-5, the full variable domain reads SAVISQKPSRDICQRGTSLTIQCQVDSQVTMMFWYRQQPGQSLTLIATANQGSEATYESGFVIDKFPISRPNLTFSTLTVSNMSPEDSSIYLCSVGQGQETQYFGPGTRLLVL.

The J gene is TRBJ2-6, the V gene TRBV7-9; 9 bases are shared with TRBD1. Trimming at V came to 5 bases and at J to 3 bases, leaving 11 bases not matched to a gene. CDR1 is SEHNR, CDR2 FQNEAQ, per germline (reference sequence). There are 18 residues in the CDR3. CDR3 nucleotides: TGTGCCAGCAGCCGAAGAGGGACAGGGTTAGGTGGGGCCAACGTCCTGACTTTC. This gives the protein CASSRRGTGLGGANVLTF.

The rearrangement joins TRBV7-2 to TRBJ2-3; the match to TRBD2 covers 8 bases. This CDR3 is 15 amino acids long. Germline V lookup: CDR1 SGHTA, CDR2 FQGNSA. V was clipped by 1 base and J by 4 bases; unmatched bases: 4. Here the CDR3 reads CASSLDPGGPDTQYF. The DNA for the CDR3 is TGTGCCAGCAGCTTAGACCCGGGAGGGCCAGATACGCAGTATTTT.

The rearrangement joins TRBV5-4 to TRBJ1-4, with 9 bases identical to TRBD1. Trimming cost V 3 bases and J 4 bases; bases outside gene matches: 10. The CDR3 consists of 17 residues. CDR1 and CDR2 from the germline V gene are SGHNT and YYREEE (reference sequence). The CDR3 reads CASSSMTGGRNNEKLFF. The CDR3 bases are TGTGCCAGCAGCTCGATGACAGGGGGTAGGAATAATGAAAAACTGTTTTTT.